These 13 T cell receptor beta chains were sequenced from one sample in a study of cytomegalovirus exposure and HLA in healthy donors. This table comes from immunoSEQ multiplex PCR, and its TCRdb copy is limited to in-frame clones, with some not included. The sample lists about 240,000 clones; about 86% were seen once. Sequenced: PBMCs. All receptors come from a man between 18 and 35 years old in good health and CMV-seronegative.

V gene TRBV10-2 combines with J gene TRBJ1-5; D unclear. The CDR3 sequence is 13 residues long. Trimming took 5 bases from V and 6 from J, leaving 11 bases between them. From germline, CDR1 is WSHSY and CDR2 SAAADI. The CDR3 here is CASSNGVGQPQHF. The CDR3 coding sequence is TGCGCCAGCAGTAATGGTGTCGGTCAGCCCCAGCATTTT.

The chain combines TRBV18 with TRBJ2-1, with D perhaps matching TRBD1 (9 bases). The germline gives CDR1 KGHSH, CDR2 LQKENI. Trimming removed 4 bases from V and 1 base from J, with 14 bases in between. CDR3 length equals 16 residues. In nucleotides, the CDR3 is TGTGCCAGCTCACTAGCGGGACAGGGTTCCTACAATGAGCAGTTCTTC. This sequence encodes CASSLAGQGSYNEQFF.

The J gene is TRBJ1-5, the V gene TRBV30; tentatively, D is TRBD1 (5 bases). The CDR3 consists of 13 residues. Trimming removed 2 bases from V and 7 bases from J, with 12 bases in between. Germline V gene lookup returns CDR1 GTSNPN and CDR2 SVGIG (reference sequence). For the CDR3, the DNA is TGTGCCTGGAGTATCAGTCGGGGGCAGCCCCAGCATTTT. Residues: CAWSISRGQPQHF.

The chain links TRBV7-2 to TRBJ1-5, with unresolved D. Germline lookup yields CDR1 SGHTA and CDR2 FQGNSA. V was pared by 2 bases and J by 1 base, with 6 bases between. The CDR3 spans 14 residues. CDR3: CASSLTSSNQPQHF. Written as DNA, the CDR3 is TGTGCCAGCAGCTTAACTTCCAGCAATCAGCCCCAGCATTTT.

The chain carries TRBV11-2 and TRBJ1-6; D is perhaps TRBD1 (6 bases). Germline assignment: CDR1 SGHAT and CDR2 FQNNGV. V lost 5 bases and J lost 6, with 17 bases in between. CDR3 length: 16 residues. For the CDR3, the DNA is TGTGCCAGCAGCCCCTCCGGGTACAGGGCTAATTCACCCCTCCACTTT. Translated: CASSPSGYRANSPLHF.

The rearrangement links TRBV5-6 to TRBJ2-7; 9 nucleotides agree with TRBD1. V was pared by 0 bases and J by 9 bases, with 10 bases of the junction left unmatched. The CDR3 is 15 amino acids. The germline CDR1 and CDR2 sequences are SGHDT and YYEEEE. CDR3 in DNA: TGTGCCAGCAGCTTGGAGACCGGGACAGGGAGTAGGCAGTACTTC. Translating gives CASSLETGTGSRQYF.

The chain combines TRBV5-6 with TRBJ2-7; 8 nucleotides match TRBD2. Germline trimming cut 0 bases from V and 0 bases from J; bases unmatched to any gene: 5. The germline V gene has CDR1 SGHDT and CDR2 YYEEEE. This CDR3 region has 16 residues. The CDR3, as DNA: TGTGCCAGCAGCTTGGGGGTAGCGGGGCACTCCTACGAGCAGTACTTC. Amino acids: CASSLGVAGHSYEQYF.

The chain employs TRBV11-3 and TRBJ2-2; D is perhaps TRBD2 (5 bases). V was shortened by 5 bases and J by 6 bases, with 10 bases between the two germline ends. The CDR3 spans 13 residues. Germline V gene sequence: CDR1 SGHNT, CDR2 YENEEA. In DNA form, the CDR3 reads TGTGCCAGCAGCCCGCGGGCCGCCGGGGAGCTGTTTTTT. It is translated as CASSPRAAGELFF.

The genes are TRBV29-1 and TRBJ1-2; D perhaps matches TRBD1 (5 bases). Germline V lookup: CDR1 SQVTM, CDR2 ANQGSEA. V lost 0 bases to trimming and J lost 8 bases, with 13 bases between them. The CDR3 has 13 amino acids. The CDR3 DNA reads as TGCAGCGTTGAAGATCTGCCAGGGCCAGGCTACACCTTC. It encodes CSVEDLPGPGYTF.

The J gene is TRBJ2-7, the V gene TRBV7-3, with 14 positions matching TRBD2. This CDR3 has 17 residues. CDR1 SGHTA and CDR2 FQGTGA come from the germline V gene. V lost 0 bases and J lost 4; bases outside the gene matches: 5. Here the CDR3 reads CASSLTGTSGSYYEQYF. CDR3 in DNA: TGTGCCAGCAGCTTAACAGGGACTAGCGGGAGCTATTACGAGCAGTACTTC.

This clone came up a few times. This chain uses TRBV10-3 with TRBJ2-7, with D possibly matching TRBD2 (6 bases). Germline V gives CDR1 ENHRY, CDR2 SYGVKD. The CDR3 extends over 12 amino acids. V was shortened by 3 bases and J by 7 bases, with 10 bases between the two germline ends. The CDR3 spells CAISEREQEQYF. In DNA form, the CDR3 reads TGTGCCATCAGTGAACGGGAGCAGGAGCAGTACTTC.

This rearrangement joins TRBV4-1 to TRBJ2-2; D is undetermined. The CDR3 loop spans 13 amino acids. Germline assignment: CDR1 MGHRA and CDR2 YSYEKL. Trimming cost V 1 base and J 7 bases, with 7 bases left between them. In nucleotides, the CDR3 is TGCGCCAGCAGCCAAGTGGTAGTCGGGGAGCTGTTTTTT. Translating it yields CASSQVVVGELFF.

Remarks on this clone: Other nucleotide sequences in the sample specify the same CDR3. The chain recombines TRBV29-1 with TRBJ1-2; weak D call: TRBD1 (6 bases). V was pared by 6 bases and J by 5 bases, with 13 bases between. Germline V CDR1 and CDR2: SQVTM, ANQGSEA. This CDR3 is built from 12 residues. In DNA, the CDR3 is TGCAGCGTCGGGGGGACAAATTATGGCTACACCTTC. Translation gives CSVGGTNYGYTF.